A selection of T cell receptor beta chains follows, all from one sample in a study of cytomegalovirus exposure and HLA in healthy donors. Generated by immunoSEQ multiplex PCR, the TCRdb table keeps only in-frame clones and is missing some. Among about 110,000 clones, roughly 70% were seen once, and the ten largest hold roughly 11%. Sequencing was carried out using PBMCs. The receptors shown here come from a man aged 40-55 years in good health and CMV-seropositive. CDR3s include the opening cysteine and the closing phenylalanine or tryptophan. D genes are given only for firm matches. Expanded clones are given a class, and other clones once, few, many or no size at all.

j_gene | v_gene | d_gene | len | abundance | CDR3aa | CDR3nt
TRBJ2-2 | TRBV19 | TRBD1 | 15 | few | CASRTGQGNTGELFF | TGTGCCAGTAGGACGGGACAGGGTAACACCGGGGAGCTGTTTTTT
TRBJ2-7 | TRBV4-2 | TRBD2 | 17 | NA | CASSQASSGSGSYEQYF | TGTGCCAGCAGCCAAGCGTCTAGCGGGAGTGGCTCCTACGAGCAGTACTTC
TRBJ2-5 | TRBV7-2 | NA | 14 | once | CASSLDRRQETQYF | TGTGCCAGCAGCTTAGACAGGCGACAAGAGACCCAGTACTTC
TRBJ2-1 | TRBV15 | TRBD1 | 16 | NA | CATSTEDRGGQGEQFF | TGTGCCACCAGCACCGAAGACAGGGGGGGACAGGGTGAGCAGTTCTTC
TRBJ2-7 | TRBV4-1 | TRBD2 | 15 | NA | CASSQGPSGTYEQYF | TGCGCCAGCAGCCAAGGGCCTAGCGGGACCTACGAGCAGTACTTC
TRBJ1-2 | TRBV2 | TRBD1 | 14 | NA | CASSEAGTGNGYTF | TGTGCCAGCAGTGAAGCGGGGACAGGGAATGGCTACACCTTC
TRBJ1-1 | TRBV2 | NA | 14 | NA | CASKGAGVNTEAFF | TGTGCCAGCAAGGGTGCAGGGGTGAACACTGAAGCTTTCTTT
TRBJ1-2 | TRBV4-1 | NA | 15 | NA | CASSHEGQALDGYTF | TGCGCCAGCAGCCATGAAGGACAAGCGCTCGATGGCTACACCTTC
TRBJ1-1 | TRBV6-6 | NA | 15 | NA | CASTPRRGAVTEAFF | TGTGCCAGCACCCCGCGGCGGGGGGCCGTCACTGAAGCTTTCTTT
TRBJ1-1 | TRBV21-1 | NA | 15 | NA | CASSTPGTGDTEAFF | TGTGCCAGCAGCACCCCCGGGACAGGGGACACTGAAGCTTTCTTT
TRBJ2-5 | TRBV18 | NA | 12 | NA | CASSRTRETQYF | TGTGCCAGCTCACGAACCAGGGAGACCCAGTACTTC
TRBJ2-3 | TRBV5-1 | TRBD2 | 17 | few | CASSLLSSGSDSHTQYF | TGCGCCAGCAGCCTCCTCTCTAGCGGGAGTGACTCTCATACGCAGTATTTT
TRBJ1-5 | TRBV28 | TRBD1 | 16 | NA | CASSDPGQGSNQPQHF | TGTGCCAGCAGTGACCCGGGACAGGGCAGCAATCAGCCCCAGCATTTT
TRBJ1-2 | TRBV19 | NA | 15 | few | CASSRGLQGSRGYTF | TGTGCCAGTAGTAGGGGGCTACAGGGTTCGAGAGGCTACACCTTC
TRBJ1-5 | TRBV11-2 | NA | 15 | NA | CASSTSGYSNQPQHF | TGTGCCAGCAGCACCTCGGGTTATAGCAATCAGCCCCAGCATTTT
TRBJ2-7 | TRBV27 | TRBD2 | 15 | NA | CASRNFSGRSYEQYF | TGTGCCAGCAGGAACTTTAGCGGGAGGTCCTACGAGCAGTACTTC
TRBJ1-1 | TRBV11-2 | NA | 13 | NA | CASSRPRNTEAFF | TGTGCCAGCAGCCGCCCGAGAAACACTGAAGCTTTCTTT
TRBJ1-1 | TRBV5-1 | NA | 15 | NA | CASSLKRVGNTEAFF | TGCGCCAGCAGCTTGAAGAGGGTGGGGAACACTGAAGCTTTCTTT
TRBJ2-1 | TRBV11-3 | TRBD2 | 14 | NA | CASSLEREGNEQFF | TGTGCCAGCAGCTTAGAACGGGAGGGAAATGAGCAGTTCTTC
TRBJ2-5 | TRBV19 | TRBD2 | 13 | few | CASRGLARETQYF | TGTGCCAGTAGGGGACTAGCGCGGGAGACCCAGTACTTC
TRBJ2-7 | TRBV6-1 | NA | 15 | once | CASSASQGPLYEQYF | TGTGCCAGCAGTGCGTCACAGGGCCCTCTCTACGAGCAGTACTTC
TRBJ2-5 | TRBV30 | NA | 14 | NA | CAWSVEGAQETQYF | TGTGCCTGGAGTGTAGAAGGGGCTCAAGAGACCCAGTACTTC
TRBJ2-1 | TRBV19 | TRBD2 | 14 | NA | CASSRREGNNEQFF | TGTGCCAGTAGTCGGCGGGAGGGGAATAATGAGCAGTTCTTC
TRBJ2-2 | TRBV30 | NA | 15 | few | CAWRIGGGDTGELFF | TGTGCCTGGAGAATAGGGGGCGGGGACACCGGGGAGCTGTTTTTT
TRBJ2-1 | TRBV27 | TRBD2 | 20 | NA | CASSLWAVVAGESSYNEQFF | TGTGCCAGCAGTCTATGGGCCGTCGTAGCGGGAGAAAGCTCCTACAATGAGCAGTTCTTC
TRBJ1-1 | TRBV5-1 | NA | 13 | NA | CASSLALQTEAFF | TGCGCCAGCAGCTTGGCCTTACAGACTGAAGCTTTCTTT
TRBJ2-1 | TRBV4-1 | NA | 18 | few | CASSQAASGDRAYNEQFF | TGCGCCAGCAGCCAAGCTGCTTCGGGAGACCGGGCCTACAATGAGCAGTTCTTC
TRBJ2-5 | TRBV6-5 | NA | 13 | NA | CASSFQGRETQYF | TGTGCCAGCAGCTTTCAGGGGCGGGAGACCCAGTACTTC
TRBJ2-1 | TRBV6-5 | TRBD1 | 16 | NA | CASSSRQGRGLDEQFF | TGTGCCAGCAGTTCACGACAGGGACGGGGATTGGATGAGCAGTTCTTC
TRBJ2-1 | TRBV7-3 | NA | 15 | NA | CASSPDGTSYNEQFF | TGTGCCAGCAGTCCCGACGGGACTTCTTACAATGAGCAGTTCTTC
TRBJ1-3 | TRBV11-2 | TRBD1 | 16 | few | CASSSYRGASGNTIYF | TGTGCCAGCAGCTCTTACAGGGGCGCTTCTGGAAACACCATATATTTT
TRBJ2-1 | TRBV19 | NA | 18 | few | CASTPLGGTGSSYNEQFF | TGTGCCAGTACCCCATTAGGCGGGACGGGGAGCTCCTACAATGAGCAGTTCTTC
TRBJ1-4 | TRBV7-2 | NA | 18 | NA | CASSFRGAGARRGEKLFF | TGTGCCAGCAGCTTTCGAGGGGCAGGGGCCCGAAGGGGTGAAAAACTGTTTTTT